This T cell receptor beta chain was sequenced in a study of cytomegalovirus exposure and HLA in healthy donors. About the study: The early release's HLA-typed donors yielded 80 million to 95 million unique TCRs.

V lost 3 bases, J lost 7 bases, and 6 bases lay in between. CDR1 and CDR2 from the germline V gene are SGHTA and FQGTGA. The CDR3 runs 11 residues. Of note for this clone: The target antigen is unknown.

The donors (healthy individuals) were bone marrow donors. Study-level points and caveats: Upon later analysis, TCR association rates were observed to vary by HLA locus, being highest for DRB1 and lowest for HLA-C.

Primers: 60 Vbeta forward and 13 Jbeta reverse. TCRdb's copy holds only in-frame clones and misses some; the assay was immunoSEQ multiplex PCR. Here the sample spans 80,000 to 100,000 clones, about 67% being singletons. This receptor was identified in a woman aged 18-35 years in good health and CMV-seropositive. The sequenced material came from PBMCs. V gene TRBV7-3 combines with J gene TRBJ1-1, with D tentatively TRBD1 (5 bases). This CDR3 is CASSLQGEAFF. The CDR3 DNA is TGTGCCAGCAGCTTGCAGGGTGAAGCTTTCTTT.